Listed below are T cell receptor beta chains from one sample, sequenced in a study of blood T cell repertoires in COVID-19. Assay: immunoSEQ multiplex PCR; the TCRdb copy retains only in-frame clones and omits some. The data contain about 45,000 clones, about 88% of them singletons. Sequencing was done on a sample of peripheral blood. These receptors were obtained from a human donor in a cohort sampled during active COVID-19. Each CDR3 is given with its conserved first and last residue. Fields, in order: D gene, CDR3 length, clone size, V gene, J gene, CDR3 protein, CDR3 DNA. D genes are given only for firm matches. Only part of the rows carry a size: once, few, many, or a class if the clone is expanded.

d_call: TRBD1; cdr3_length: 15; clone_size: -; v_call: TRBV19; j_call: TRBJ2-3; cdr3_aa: CASNGDRGAGGTQYF; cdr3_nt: TGTGCCAGCAACGGAGACAGGGGTGCTGGGGGAACGCAGTATTTT
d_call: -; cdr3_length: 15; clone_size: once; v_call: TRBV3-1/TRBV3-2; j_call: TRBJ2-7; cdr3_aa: CASSSRDSSLVEQYF; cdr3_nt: TGTGCCAGCAGCTCCCGGGACTCCTCCCTAGTCGAGCAGTACTTC
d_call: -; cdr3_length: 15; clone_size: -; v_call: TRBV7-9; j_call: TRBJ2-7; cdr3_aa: CASSSDGGPRDEQYF; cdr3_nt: TGTGCCAGCAGCTCAGACGGCGGCCCTCGGGACGAGCAGTACTTC
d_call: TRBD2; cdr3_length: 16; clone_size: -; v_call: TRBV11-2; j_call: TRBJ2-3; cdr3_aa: CASSFQSGTTADTQYF; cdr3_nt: TGTGCCAGCAGCTTCCAATCCGGGACTACCGCAGATACGCAGTATTTT
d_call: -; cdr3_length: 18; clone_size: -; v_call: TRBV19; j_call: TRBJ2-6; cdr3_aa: CASSTRRGESSGANVLTF; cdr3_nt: TGTGCCAGTAGTACTCGCAGGGGGGAAAGCTCTGGGGCCAACGTCCTGACTTTC
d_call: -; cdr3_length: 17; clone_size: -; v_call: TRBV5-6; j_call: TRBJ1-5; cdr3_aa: CASSLTRDSYSNQPQHF; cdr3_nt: TGTGCCAGCAGCTTGACGAGAGACAGTTATAGCAATCAGCCCCAGCATTTT
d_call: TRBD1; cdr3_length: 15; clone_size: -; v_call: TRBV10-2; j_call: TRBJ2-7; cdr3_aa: CASSGGTGAMYEQYF; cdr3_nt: TGCGCCAGCAGTGGGGGGACAGGTGCTATGTACGAGCAGTACTTC
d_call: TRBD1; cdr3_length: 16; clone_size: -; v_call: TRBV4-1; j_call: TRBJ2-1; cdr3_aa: CASSQLTGGRRGEQFF; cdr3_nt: TGCGCCAGCAGCCAACTCACAGGGGGCCGCCGGGGGGAGCAGTTCTTC
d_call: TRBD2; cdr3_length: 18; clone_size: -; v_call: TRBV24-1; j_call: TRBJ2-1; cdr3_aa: CATSESGTSGGIRNEQFF; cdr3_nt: TGTGCCACCAGTGAGAGTGGGACTAGCGGGGGCATTAGGAATGAGCAGTTCTTC
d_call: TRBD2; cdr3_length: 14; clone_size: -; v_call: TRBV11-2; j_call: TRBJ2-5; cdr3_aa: CASSFDSGEETQYF; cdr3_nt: TGTGCCAGCAGCTTCGATAGCGGGGAAGAGACCCAGTACTTC